Included here is one T cell receptor (beta chain) sequence, with context. Its antigen is currently not known. No per-base quality is available; no much larger clone lies one base away. Trimming leaves V shorter by 5 bases and J shorter by 5 bases, with the junction holding 6 bases beyond the gene matches. Via the germline V gene, CDR1 is ENHRY and CDR2 SYGVKD. Its CDR3 holds 13 amino acids, cysteine through phenylalanine. Only CDR3 DNA is held: 39 bases, read in frame from base 1. In total, roughly 670 healthy bone marrow donors made up the cohort. At the time of sampling, all cohort members were nominally healthy, though unrecorded immune exposures were likely present. The donor was CMV seropositive and belonged to the group of more than 250 seropositive cohort members. A peripheral blood sample was collected from each donor, and TCR beta sequencing was performed on peripheral blood mononuclear cells. The Qiagen DNeasy Blood Extraction Kit was used to extract genomic DNA from the blood cell samples.

This sample was taken from a study of cytomegalovirus exposure and HLA in healthy donors (dated by TCRdb to between 2016 and 2019). For the wider study: According to an earlier analysis of a few hundred of the donors, 200 million or so T cells yielded over 90 million unique TCR beta sequences and around 300 Gb of sequence data. An early release that covered fewer than 750 HLA-typed donors contained 250 to 350 gigabases of sequencing data and around 85 million unique TCR sequences. Of the approximately 400 genotyped donors, over 70% fell in the genetic ancestry cluster associated with self-reported Caucasian donors. The study aimed to test whether cataloging public T cell receptors could reveal signatures of past pathogen exposure. The T cell repertoires of 550 to 850 subjects were profiled by immunosequencing and related to cytomegalovirus serostatus. A separate validation cohort of over 95 different subjects was used in addition to the roughly 620-subject first cohort. To predict cytomegalovirus infection status, the study brought together high-throughput TCR immunosequencing, statistical association of individual TCRs with disease status, and machine learning. A later analysis re-analyzed previously published TCR beta repertoires from roughly 690 donors and added high-resolution HLA genotyping to study TCR occurrence patterns. The later analysis used no new phenotypic data to find candidate immune exposures, relying instead on TCR beta sequences and their occurrence across donors. An earlier analysis of 587 of the donors used high-throughput TCR beta sequencing to judge whether each TCR beta V gene segment behaved as functional or pseudogenic. Donor age, sex, ethnicity and CMV serostatus were compiled together with the repertoire data. A later genetic analysis used genome-wide SNP genotypes for about 55% of the 666 donors, treating that subset as a discovery cohort. All discovery cohort repertoires had been generated on a single sequencing platform. Class I and class II HLA loci were covered by the typing at four-digit resolution. Typing coverage differed by locus: A, B, C, DRB1 and DQB1 were typed in about 629-640 donors, DQA1 in roughly 500, DPA1 in 606, and DPB1 in roughly 450. Roughly five DR-DQ haplotypes were treated as single units for association and clustering because of strong linkage in the cohort. On average, 235,054 unique TCR beta nucleotide sequences were sequenced per donor among a few hundred genotyped donors of the cohort, with around 19% of those sequences being non-productive.

Receptors were amplified or captured by the immunoSEQ multiplex PCR assay. For the multiplex PCR, a mixture combining 60 forward primers for TCR Vbeta segments and 13 reverse primers for TCR Jbeta segments was used. The CDR3 region of rearranged TCR beta genes was amplified from genomic DNA by a multiplex PCR assay. The amplified TCR beta libraries were sequenced on the Illumina HiSeq System as 87-base-pair reads. In the authors' own workflow: A later analysis tallied around 80 million unique TCR beta chains across the 640 or so repertoires, and about 10 million of those chains were shared by two or more donors. To remove PCR and sequencing errors, raw reads were error-corrected and collapsed into unique sequences using a nearest-neighbor algorithm that merged closely related sequences. CDR3 sequences were aligned to IMGT reference sequences to assign V, D and J gene segments. For a sequence to be retained, at least a six-nucleotide match to both a V gene segment and a J gene segment was required. A rearrangement counted as productive if the CDR3 had no stop codons and remained in frame with V and J, and every other rearrangement counted as non-productive. Following IMGT convention, CDR3 was defined as the stretch from the second conserved V-encoded cysteine up to the conserved J-encoded phenylalanine. In an earlier analysis of roughly 580 of the donors, sequences lacking an unambiguous match to a single V gene segment were excluded. In an earlier analysis of 587 of the donors, V segments were called functional above 56.7% productive rearrangements and were called segregating when the between-donor standard deviation exceeded 5%. A statistical classification framework was built to diagnose cytomegalovirus status from the catalog of TCR beta chain sequences. V and J gene assignment, in a later analysis, came from comparing TCR nucleotide sequences with IMGT/GENE-DB human TR gene sequences. Using the TCRdist pipeline, a later analysis assigned CDR3 sequences along with most-parsimonious VDJ recombination scenarios. In a later analysis, every TCR beta chain was defined by the combination of its CDR3 amino acid sequence and its V-gene family, and reads without a unique V-gene family were dropped. As a way to deal with suspected cross-contamination and a sequencing artifact, a later analysis dropped nearly 600 nucleotide sequences that were highly shared and had low generation probability. In a later analysis, a clonal expansion index for each public chain was calculated from normalized within-repertoire ranks of inferred template counts. In a later analysis, generation probabilities were computed with a VDJ recombination model fitted to out-of-frame rearrangements, and the resulting probabilities were checked against IGoR. In a later analysis, TCR-TCR, TCR-HLA and TCR-CMV co-occurrence was scored with hypergeometric tests, and a repertoire-size bias correction was applied to TCR pairs. To estimate false discovery rates, a later analysis permuted the HLA or CMV assignments 20 times. In a later analysis, co-occurring TCRs were grouped using DBSCAN, with TCRdist sequence similarity added in when clustering inside HLA-allele-positive subsets. Repertoires with fewer than 30,000 or more than 120,000 public chains, plus five repertoires with anomalous nucleotide sharing, were excluded from co-occurrence clustering. TCRdb stores this immuneACCESS table with in-frame sequences only. Part of the clones is absent; in the studies checked, under half of the shortfall reflects unresolved V genes, and no reason is known for the rest. D and trimming come from the DNA, and the V and J calls and clone size come from that table. The sample profile shows over 150,000 clones; 70% to 85% of them were found once. Around 1.5% of the sample belongs to the ten largest clones.

General study outcomes and caveats: In a later analysis, HLA-associated TCR beta chains showed more clonal expansion and lower generation probabilities than non-associated chains that were equally common. The authors suggested that the approach could potentially be generalized to other disease states and immunological phenotypes. The 87-base-pair reads could not distinguish some IMGT-functional V segments, including TRBV6-2 and TRBV6-3, so those segments were excluded. Presence/absence analyses assumed roughly uniform sequencing depth across donors, an assumption that may not hold. Most TCR sequences were observed very rarely across donors, whereas some public TCRs were present in many individuals. A cluster of highly shared sequence variants was judged likely to represent a technical artifact of the sequencing pipeline. A later genetic analysis reported fewer N-insertions in productive TCRs among donors in an Asian-associated ancestry cluster than the roughly 700-donor mean. In a later analysis, TCR association rates were found to vary across HLA loci, with the most associated TCRs seen for DRB1 alleles and the fewest for HLA-C alleles. Immune exposure information for the cohort was limited to CMV serostatus. The earlier analysis of approximately 540 of the donors excluded some 15 rarely observed V segments, including chromosome 9 orphons, because counts were too low. A further reported finding was that TCR beta sequences accurately predicted the HLA-A and HLA-B alleles for most subjects in the first cohort. An association between a missense DCLRE1C variant and V-gene and J-gene trimming of TCR beta chains was found in a later genetic analysis and replicated in an independent cohort. Assigning TCR associations to individual alleles was difficult when HLA alleles, especially DR and DQ, strongly co-occurred. A total of 150 to 200 TCR beta chains were listed by the study as associated with cytomegalovirus. Cytomegalovirus status was reported to be diagnosed by the classifier with high specificity and sensitivity in both the original and validation cohorts. In vitro tests confirmed that a few of the cytomegalovirus-associated TCR beta chains recognize cytomegalovirus antigens. The cohort was sequenced for TCR beta chains only, and without alpha or paired-chain data the features that could be detected were limited. In a later analysis, most CMV-associated TCR beta chains were found to appear HLA-restricted, with HLA associations seemingly driven largely by CMV exposure. Correlated functional status among segregating V segments might reflect linkage disequilibrium, but an unknown experimental factor could not be ruled out. Broadly in line with IMGT annotations, most TCR beta V segments showed up in productive rearrangements about 87% or about 30% of the time in an earlier analysis of under 700 of the donors. According to a later analysis, parvovirus B19, influenza, CMV and Epstein-Barr virus appeared linked to several top co-occurrence clusters. Because HLA typing was unavailable for some donors at each locus, only the typed subset was used in association tests. In a later analysis, around 17,000 TCR beta sequences were associated with specific HLA alleles at a false discovery rate of 0.05.

The receptor comes from a woman aged 25 to 39 in good health and CMV-seropositive. The sample was PBMCs. The sequence links TRBV10-3 to TRBJ2-7; the central 7 bases match TRBD1. Here the CDR3 is given as CAISPEGAHEQYF. The DNA reads as follows: TGTGCCATCAGTCCAGAGGGGGCCCACGAGCAGTACTTC.